This TCR beta chain was obtained from a study of T-cell memory formation after mild COVID-19. Germline values: CDR1 SGHNT, CDR2 YYREEE (reference sequence). The V end lost 0 bases, the J end lost 4 bases, and 4 bases lay between the germline ends. This CDR3 comprises 13 residues. MiXCR, run by TCRdb on the 5' RACE reads, gives a single entry per CDR3 protein. The sample lists about 410,000 distinct CDR3 sequences, more than 20% occurring once. Overall study results and limits: Cross-reactive memory apparently joined, as some responding clones appeared in pre-infection memory.

This clonotype appeared a few times. What it binds is unknown. Sequencing was done on a sample of PBMCs or a T cell subset sorted from them (not recorded which). The rearrangement links TRBV5-4 to TRBJ2-2; D is undetermined. The origin of this receptor is an adult woman who had mild COVID-19 (a few samples of this study predate the infection). Cell type and time point are not known. CDR3 coding DNA: TGTGCCAGCAGCTTGGGAATCACCGGGGAGCTGTTTTTT. This translates into CASSLGITGELFF.